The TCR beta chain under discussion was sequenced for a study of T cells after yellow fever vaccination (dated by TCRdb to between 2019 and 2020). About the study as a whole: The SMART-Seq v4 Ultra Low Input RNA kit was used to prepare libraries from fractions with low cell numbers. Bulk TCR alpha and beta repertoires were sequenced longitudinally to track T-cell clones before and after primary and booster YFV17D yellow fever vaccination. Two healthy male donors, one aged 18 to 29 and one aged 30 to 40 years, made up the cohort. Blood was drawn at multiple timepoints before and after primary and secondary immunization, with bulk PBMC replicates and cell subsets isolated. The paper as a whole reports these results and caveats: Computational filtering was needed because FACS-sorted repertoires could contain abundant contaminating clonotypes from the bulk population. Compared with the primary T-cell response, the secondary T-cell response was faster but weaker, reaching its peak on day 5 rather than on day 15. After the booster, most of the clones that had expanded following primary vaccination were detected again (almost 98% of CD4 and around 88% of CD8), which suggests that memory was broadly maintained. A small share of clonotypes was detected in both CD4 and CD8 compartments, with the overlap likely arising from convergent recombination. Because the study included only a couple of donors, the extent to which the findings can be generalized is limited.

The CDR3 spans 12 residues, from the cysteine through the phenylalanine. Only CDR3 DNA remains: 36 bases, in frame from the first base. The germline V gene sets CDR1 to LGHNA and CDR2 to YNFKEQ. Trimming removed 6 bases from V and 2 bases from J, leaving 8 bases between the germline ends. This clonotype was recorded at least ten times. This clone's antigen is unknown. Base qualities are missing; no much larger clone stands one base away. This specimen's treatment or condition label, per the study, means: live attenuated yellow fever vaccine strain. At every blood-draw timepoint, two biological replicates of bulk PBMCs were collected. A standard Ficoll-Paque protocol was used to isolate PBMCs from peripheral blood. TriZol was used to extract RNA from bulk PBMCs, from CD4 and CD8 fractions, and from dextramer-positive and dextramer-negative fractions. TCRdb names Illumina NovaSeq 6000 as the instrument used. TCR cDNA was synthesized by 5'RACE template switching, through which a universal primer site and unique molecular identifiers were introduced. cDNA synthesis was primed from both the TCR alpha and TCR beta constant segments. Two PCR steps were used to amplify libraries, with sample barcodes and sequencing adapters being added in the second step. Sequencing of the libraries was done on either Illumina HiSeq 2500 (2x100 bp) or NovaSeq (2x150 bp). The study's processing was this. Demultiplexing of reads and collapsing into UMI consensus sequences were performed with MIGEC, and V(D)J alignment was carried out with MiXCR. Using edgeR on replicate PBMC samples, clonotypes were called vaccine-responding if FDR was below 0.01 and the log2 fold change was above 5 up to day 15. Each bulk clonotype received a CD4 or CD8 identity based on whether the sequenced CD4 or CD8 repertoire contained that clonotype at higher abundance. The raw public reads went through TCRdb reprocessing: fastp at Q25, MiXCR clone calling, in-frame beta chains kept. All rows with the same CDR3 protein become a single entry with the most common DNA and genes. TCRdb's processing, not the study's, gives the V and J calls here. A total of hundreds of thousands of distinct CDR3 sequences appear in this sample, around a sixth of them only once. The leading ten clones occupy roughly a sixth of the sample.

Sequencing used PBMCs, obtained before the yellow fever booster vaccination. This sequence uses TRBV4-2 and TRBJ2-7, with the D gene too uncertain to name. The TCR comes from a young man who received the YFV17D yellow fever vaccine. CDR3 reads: CASSYETYEQYF. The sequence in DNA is TGTGCCAGCAGTTACGAAACCTACGAGCAGTACTTC.